Listed here are 5 T cell receptor beta chains from one sample, sequenced in a study of T cells in Graves' hyperthyroidism and ophthalmopathy. RNA transcripts served as the template for amplifying TCR beta CDR3 regions. RT-PCR in the first round (using the HTBI primer set) targeted the TCR CDR3. A single record per CDR3 protein comes from TCRdb applying MiXCR to the multiplex PCR reads. The sample has around 700,000 distinct CDR3 sequences; 18% are singletons. The sequencing sample was made of blood. These TCRs come from a woman aged 45-59 years with Graves' hyperthyroidism that later progressed to Graves' ophthalmopathy.

This clonotype was detected a few times. This chain joins TRBV11-2 and TRBJ2-1; D is perhaps TRBD1 (5 bases). Looked up from germline, CDR1 is SGHAT and CDR2 is FQNNGV. The V and J ends lost 7 bases and 5 bases respectively, with 18 bases between them. CDR3 size: 15 residues. CDR3 in amino acids: CASMKKGAENNEQFF. Here the CDR3 DNA reads TGTGCCAGCATGAAAAAAGGGGCCGAAAACAATGAGCAGTTCTTC.

This clonotype was counted ten times or more. This chain uses TRBV14 with TRBJ2-7; no clear D. CDR1 is SGHDN and CDR2 is FVKESK in the germline V gene. The ends were cut back, 4 bases at V and 4 bases at J, with 5 bases in the middle. CDR3 length: 11 amino acids. Here the CDR3 DNA reads TGTGCCAGCAGCCCCAAGTACGAGCAGTACTTC. Amino acids: CASSPKYEQYF.

This chain joins TRBV19 and TRBJ2-5; a weak D match, TRBD2 (6 bases). Per the germline V gene, CDR1 is LNHDA and CDR2 is SQIVND (reference sequence). The CDR3 spans 15 residues. Trimming took 3 bases from V and 4 from J, leaving 15 bases between them. The CDR3 protein is CASSIRGGAGETQYF. CDR3 bases: TGTGCCAGTAGTATTCGCGGCGGGGCGGGAGAGACCCAGTACTTC.

The V gene is TRBV27, the J gene TRBJ1-2, with no clear D. Germline lookup yields CDR1 MNHEY and CDR2 SMNVEV (reference sequence). The CDR3 loop spans 14 amino acids. The V end was cut by 5 bases, the J end by 4 bases, with 14 bases between. The CDR3 coding sequence is TGTGCCAGCAGTCCCCCGGGAGCCAGCTATGGCTACACCTTC. The encoded protein is CASSPPGASYGYTF.

Many counts were recorded for this clonotype. This rearrangement joins TRBV11-2 to TRBJ2-6; 8 nucleotides agree with TRBD2. Germline-derived CDR1 and CDR2 are SGHAT and FQNNGV. This CDR3 contains 15 residues. Germline trimming cut 8 bases from V and 0 bases from J; bases unmatched to any gene: 3. CDR3 in amino acids: CASGGGSSGANVLTF. CDR3 nucleotide sequence: TGTGCCAGCGGCGGGGGGTCCTCTGGGGCCAACGTCCTGACTTTC.